A single T cell receptor beta chain is shown here with its context. V lost 3 bases to trimming and J lost 6 bases; unmatched junction nucleotides: 2. There are 13 residues in the CDR3. The age range of participants was about 18 to 95 years, with residence in about two dozen US areas. Cohort 3 recovered donors had two negative PCRs, clearance, or symptom resolution. This entry comes from a study of blood T cell repertoires in COVID-19. Study information: Nucleic acid was either cDNA or gDNA, and it came from T cells, B-cell-depleted T cells, or PBMCs.

In the authors' methods: Scientists estimated how many nucleated cells there were by amplifying reference gene primers. Some clones are missing from TCRdb's copy, which holds only in-frame ones; the method was immunoSEQ multiplex PCR. V and J calls plus clone size are reproduced from that table; the DNA served to infer D and trimming. The sample has over 300,000 clones; approximately 85% are singletons. Material: PBMCs or T cells enriched from blood (not recorded which). V and J are TRBV12-3 or TRBV12-4 and TRBJ2-4; TRBD1 matches at 7 bases. The TCR was taken from a man younger than 45 who had recovered from COVID-19. This chain's CDR3 is CASSFRGRNIQYF. The CDR3, as DNA: TGTGCCAGCAGTTTTAGGGGGCGAAACATTCAGTACTTC.